Listed below are T cell receptor beta chains from one sample, sequenced in a study of blood T cell repertoires in COVID-19. Clones were sequenced by immunoSEQ multiplex PCR, and TCRdb holds only the in-frame ones, with some missing. The table lists roughly 120,000 clones, 70% to 85% of them singletons. Sequencing was carried out using peripheral blood. The receptors derive from a man aged 65 to 85 with active or convalescent COVID-19. Each CDR3 is given with its conserved first and last residue. Each record gives: V gene, D gene, J gene, clone size, CDR3 protein, CDR3 DNA. A D gene is named only where the DNA matches it firmly. A clone size is listed for some rows: how often the clone was seen (once, few, many), or a class if it is expanded.

v_gene: TRBV19
d_gene: NA
j_gene: TRBJ2-1
abundance: NA
CDR3aa: CASSIDLFGGRGAYNEQFF
CDR3nt: TGTGCCAGTAGTATAGATCTATTTGGTGGCAGGGGCGCCTACAATGAGCAGTTCTTC

v_gene: TRBV7-2
d_gene: NA
j_gene: TRBJ2-5
abundance: NA
CDR3aa: CASSYYGQQETQYF
CDR3nt: TGTGCCAGCAGCTATTACGGACAACAAGAGACCCAGTACTTC

v_gene: TRBV5-8
d_gene: NA
j_gene: TRBJ1-5
abundance: NA
CDR3aa: CASSNRVDQPQHF
CDR3nt: TGTGCCAGTTCGAACAGGGTCGATCAGCCCCAGCATTTT

v_gene: TRBV2
d_gene: NA
j_gene: TRBJ2-7
abundance: NA
CDR3aa: CASKEGGPYEQYF
CDR3nt: TGTGCCAGCAAGGAGGGGGGGCCTTACGAGCAGTACTTC

v_gene: TRBV29-1
d_gene: NA
j_gene: TRBJ1-2
abundance: NA
CDR3aa: CSVVSSATGAYGYTF
CDR3nt: TGCAGCGTTGTTTCGTCGGCAACTGGAGCATATGGCTACACCTTC

v_gene: TRBV14
d_gene: NA
j_gene: TRBJ1-3
abundance: NA
CDR3aa: CASSQIQGRSGNTIYF
CDR3nt: TGTGCCAGCAGCCAAATACAGGGACGCTCTGGAAACACCATATATTTT

v_gene: TRBV7-9
d_gene: NA
j_gene: TRBJ1-1
abundance: NA
CDR3aa: CASSPPDRNTEAFF
CDR3nt: TGTGCCAGCAGCCCCCCTGACAGGAACACTGAAGCTTTCTTT

v_gene: TRBV19
d_gene: TRBD1
j_gene: TRBJ1-6
abundance: once
CDR3aa: CASTGQGFSSPLHF
CDR3nt: TGTGCCAGTACGGGACAGGGATTTTCTTCACCCCTCCACTTT

v_gene: TRBV19
d_gene: NA
j_gene: TRBJ1-5
abundance: NA
CDR3aa: CASNIGGGLGNQPQHF
CDR3nt: TGTGCCAGTAACATAGGTGGAGGGCTGGGCAATCAGCCCCAGCATTTT

v_gene: TRBV12-5
d_gene: NA
j_gene: TRBJ1-1
abundance: NA
CDR3aa: CASGLVRDTEAFF
CDR3nt: TGTGCTAGTGGTTTGGTACGGGACACTGAAGCTTTCTTT

v_gene: TRBV18
d_gene: NA
j_gene: TRBJ2-1
abundance: NA
CDR3aa: CASSPPSGVNEQFF
CDR3nt: TGTGCCAGCTCACCACCGTCAGGGGTCAATGAGCAGTTCTTC

v_gene: TRBV19
d_gene: NA
j_gene: TRBJ1-3
abundance: NA
CDR3aa: CASSIFVLHSGNTIYF
CDR3nt: TGTGCCAGTAGTATCTTTGTACTGCACTCTGGAAACACCATATATTTT

v_gene: TRBV6-5
d_gene: NA
j_gene: TRBJ1-2
abundance: NA
CDR3aa: CASNGQNYGYTF
CDR3nt: TGTGCCAGCAATGGACAGAACTATGGCTACACCTTC

v_gene: TRBV28
d_gene: TRBD2
j_gene: TRBJ2-5
abundance: NA
CDR3aa: CASSLFLAGVETQYF
CDR3nt: TGTGCCAGCAGTTTATTCCTAGCGGGAGTCGAGACCCAGTACTTC

v_gene: TRBV6-2/TRBV6-3
d_gene: NA
j_gene: TRBJ2-4
abundance: NA
CDR3aa: CASSYGTIAKNIQYF
CDR3nt: TGTGCCAGCAGTTACGGGACAATAGCCAAAAACATTCAGTACTTC

v_gene: TRBV18
d_gene: NA
j_gene: TRBJ1-5
abundance: NA
CDR3aa: CASSPDSNQPQHF
CDR3nt: TGTGCCAGCTCACCAGACAGTAATCAGCCCCAGCATTTT

v_gene: TRBV19
d_gene: TRBD1
j_gene: TRBJ1-2
abundance: NA
CDR3aa: CASQGGSGHGYTF
CDR3nt: TGTGCCAGTCAAGGGGGCAGCGGCCATGGCTACACCTTC

v_gene: TRBV6-6
d_gene: TRBD1
j_gene: TRBJ2-7
abundance: few
CDR3aa: CASKEPGQGAEQYF
CDR3nt: TGTGCCAGTAAAGAACCGGGACAGGGGGCCGAGCAGTACTTC

v_gene: TRBV12-5
d_gene: TRBD1
j_gene: TRBJ1-6
abundance: NA
CDR3aa: CASGLAGTGGSPLHF
CDR3nt: TGTGCTAGTGGTTTGGCCGGGACAGGGGGTTCACCCCTCCACTTT

v_gene: TRBV5-1
d_gene: TRBD2
j_gene: TRBJ2-7
abundance: NA
CDR3aa: CASSLGLAGNYEQYF
CDR3nt: TGCGCCAGCAGCTTGGGACTAGCGGGAAACTACGAGCAGTACTTC

v_gene: TRBV28
d_gene: TRBD1
j_gene: TRBJ2-4
abundance: once
CDR3aa: CASETGGVNIQYF
CDR3nt: TGTGCCAGCGAGACAGGGGGCGTGAACATTCAGTACTTC

v_gene: TRBV9
d_gene: NA
j_gene: TRBJ1-1
abundance: NA
CDR3aa: CASSLHAGRENTEAFF
CDR3nt: TGTGCCAGCAGCCTCCATGCCGGACGGGAGAACACTGAAGCTTTCTTT

v_gene: TRBV19
d_gene: NA
j_gene: TRBJ2-2
abundance: few
CDR3aa: CASRLGGNTGELFF
CDR3nt: TGTGCCAGTCGACTGGGGGGGAACACCGGGGAGCTGTTTTTT

v_gene: TRBV6-6
d_gene: TRBD1
j_gene: TRBJ2-2
abundance: few
CDR3aa: CASSGRGQGNTGELFF
CDR3nt: TGTGCCAGCAGTGGACGTGGACAGGGGAACACCGGGGAGCTGTTTTTT

v_gene: TRBV11-3
d_gene: NA
j_gene: TRBJ1-3
abundance: NA
CDR3aa: CASSLGPDTGNTIYF
CDR3nt: TGTGCCAGCAGCTTAGGTCCAGACACTGGAAACACCATATATTTT

v_gene: TRBV27
d_gene: NA
j_gene: TRBJ1-1
abundance: NA
CDR3aa: CASSLSWAVEAFF
CDR3nt: TGTGCCAGCAGTTTATCTTGGGCAGTTGAAGCTTTCTTT

v_gene: TRBV5-1
d_gene: NA
j_gene: TRBJ1-3
abundance: many
CDR3aa: CASSPTSSGNTIYF
CDR3nt: TGCGCCAGCAGCCCGACAAGCTCTGGAAACACCATATATTTT

v_gene: TRBV12-5
d_gene: NA
j_gene: TRBJ1-3
abundance: NA
CDR3aa: CASGLGGTLGNTIYF
CDR3nt: TGTGCTAGTGGTTTGGGCGGGACGCTCGGAAACACCATATATTTT

v_gene: TRBV2
d_gene: TRBD2
j_gene: TRBJ2-7
abundance: NA
CDR3aa: CASSPTSGILANEQYF
CDR3nt: TGTGCCAGCAGCCCGACTAGCGGGATTCTTGCTAACGAGCAGTACTTC

v_gene: TRBV4-3
d_gene: NA
j_gene: TRBJ1-2
abundance: NA
CDR3aa: CASSQDPQGGYGYTF
CDR3nt: TGCGCCAGCAGCCAAGATCCCCAGGGTGGCTATGGCTACACCTTC

v_gene: TRBV23-1
d_gene: TRBD2
j_gene: TRBJ2-1
abundance: NA
CDR3aa: CASSQAHLLAGGDNEQFF
CDR3nt: TGCGCCAGCAGTCAAGCCCACCTACTAGCGGGAGGGGACAATGAGCAGTTCTTC

v_gene: TRBV11-3
d_gene: NA
j_gene: TRBJ2-7
abundance: NA
CDR3aa: CASSFGPGDEQYF
CDR3nt: TGTGCCAGCAGCTTTGGACCAGGGGACGAGCAGTACTTC

v_gene: TRBV11-1
d_gene: NA
j_gene: TRBJ2-1
abundance: NA
CDR3aa: CASSLTRDTYNEQFF
CDR3nt: TGTGCCAGCAGCTTAACTCGGGACACCTACAATGAGCAGTTCTTC

v_gene: TRBV3-1/TRBV3-2
d_gene: TRBD2
j_gene: TRBJ2-1
abundance: NA
CDR3aa: CASSLRLAGGSLFF
CDR3nt: TGTGCCAGCAGCCTCAGACTAGCGGGGGGGTCGTTGTTCTTC

v_gene: TRBV7-2
d_gene: NA
j_gene: TRBJ2-1
abundance: NA
CDR3aa: CASSLGSHQNGEQFF
CDR3nt: TGTGCCAGCAGCTTGGGGAGCCACCAGAATGGCGAGCAGTTCTTC

v_gene: TRBV7-2
d_gene: TRBD1
j_gene: TRBJ1-2
abundance: NA
CDR3aa: CASSLRGQGFNGYTF
CDR3nt: TGTGCCAGCAGCTTAAGGGGACAGGGGTTTAATGGCTACACCTTC

v_gene: TRBV7-9
d_gene: TRBD2
j_gene: TRBJ2-1
abundance: NA
CDR3aa: CASSATTSGTNNEQFF
CDR3nt: TGTGCCAGCAGCGCCACGACTAGCGGGACTAACAATGAGCAGTTCTTC

v_gene: TRBV7-8
d_gene: TRBD1
j_gene: TRBJ2-3
abundance: NA
CDR3aa: CASSTGTGGRITDTQYF
CDR3nt: TGTGCCAGCAGCACCGGGACAGGGGGCCGTATTACAGATACGCAGTATTTT

v_gene: TRBV27
d_gene: TRBD1
j_gene: TRBJ1-4
abundance: NA
CDR3aa: CASRLDRASEKLFF
CDR3nt: TGTGCCAGCAGATTGGACAGGGCCAGTGAAAAACTGTTTTTT

v_gene: TRBV5-1
d_gene: NA
j_gene: TRBJ2-1
abundance: NA
CDR3aa: CASSLTGFPYNEQFF
CDR3nt: TGCGCCAGCAGCCTAACAGGGTTCCCCTACAATGAGCAGTTCTTC

v_gene: TRBV29-1
d_gene: TRBD1
j_gene: TRBJ1-1
abundance: NA
CDR3aa: CSVDRDRENTEAFF
CDR3nt: TGCAGCGTTGACAGGGACAGAGAGAACACTGAAGCTTTCTTT

v_gene: TRBV3-1/TRBV3-2
d_gene: NA
j_gene: TRBJ1-4
abundance: NA
CDR3aa: CASSRRQGTNEKLFF
CDR3nt: TGTGCCAGCAGCCGACGCCAGGGAACTAATGAAAAACTGTTTTTT

v_gene: TRBV5-1
d_gene: NA
j_gene: TRBJ2-3
abundance: NA
CDR3aa: CASSASGDTQYF
CDR3nt: TGCGCCAGCAGCGCCAGCGGAGATACGCAGTATTTT

v_gene: TRBV3-1/TRBV3-2
d_gene: TRBD2
j_gene: TRBJ2-7
abundance: NA
CDR3aa: CASSQYGLAGEVYEQYF
CDR3nt: TGTGCCAGCAGCCAATACGGACTAGCGGGAGAGGTTTACGAGCAGTACTTC

v_gene: TRBV6-5
d_gene: NA
j_gene: TRBJ1-1
abundance: NA
CDR3aa: CASRTVNTEAFF
CDR3nt: TGTGCCAGCAGGACAGTGAACACTGAAGCTTTCTTT

v_gene: TRBV2
d_gene: TRBD1
j_gene: TRBJ1-4
abundance: NA
CDR3aa: CASSEAGRGPEKLFF
CDR3nt: TGTGCCAGCAGTGAAGCCGGCAGGGGGCCAGAAAAACTGTTTTTT

v_gene: TRBV5-5
d_gene: TRBD2
j_gene: TRBJ2-6
abundance: once
CDR3aa: CASSALAGASGANVLTF
CDR3nt: TGTGCCAGCAGCGCGCTAGCGGGAGCCTCTGGGGCCAACGTCCTGACTTTC

v_gene: TRBV2
d_gene: NA
j_gene: TRBJ2-5
abundance: NA
CDR3aa: CASGARQETQYF
CDR3nt: TGTGCCAGCGGGGCGAGACAAGAGACCCAGTACTTC

v_gene: TRBV5-1
d_gene: TRBD1
j_gene: TRBJ2-7
abundance: NA
CDR3aa: CASRDGTGAHEQYF
CDR3nt: TGCGCCAGCAGAGATGGGACAGGGGCCCACGAGCAGTACTTC

v_gene: TRBV5-4
d_gene: NA
j_gene: TRBJ2-6
abundance: NA
CDR3aa: CASSLPGSHLSGANVLTF
CDR3nt: TGTGCCAGCAGTCTTCCAGGGTCCCACCTCTCTGGGGCCAACGTCCTGACTTTC

v_gene: TRBV4-1
d_gene: TRBD2
j_gene: TRBJ2-1
abundance: NA
CDR3aa: CASSQDTGGTYNEQFF
CDR3nt: TGCGCCAGCAGCCAAGACACGGGAGGGACCTACAATGAGCAGTTCTTC

v_gene: TRBV5-1
d_gene: NA
j_gene: TRBJ2-2
abundance: NA
CDR3aa: CASSLRQTGNTGELFF
CDR3nt: TGCGCCAGCAGCTTGCGACAGACAGGGAACACCGGGGAGCTGTTTTTT